This section outlines one T cell receptor (beta chain) sequence together with its context. Newly diagnosed patients aged 18 to 65 had hyperthyroidism of under 2 months' duration. Amplified regions were TCR beta CDR3 sequences from RNA transcripts. The HTBI set primed first-round TCR CDR3 RT-PCR. From the multiplex PCR reads, TCRdb called clonotypes with MiXCR, one entry per CDR3 protein. The data hold about 180,000 distinct CDR3 sequences, with over 15% observed a single time. V lost 3 bases and J 2 bases, leaving 18 bases between the germline ends. This CDR3 spans 16 amino acids. Germline V lookup: CDR1 SQVTM, CDR2 ANQGSEA. This specimen belongs to a study of T cells in Graves' hyperthyroidism and ophthalmopathy.

What was sequenced was blood. This chain uses TRBV29-1 with TRBJ2-3; D could derive from TRBD1 or TRBD2 (7 bases each). The clonotype originates from a woman aged 50 to 60 with Graves' hyperthyroidism. The chain's CDR3 is CSVEGGPDRNTDTQYF. In DNA, the CDR3 is TGCAGCGTTGAGGGAGGGCCGGACAGGAACACAGATACGCAGTATTTT.